These 28 T cell receptor beta chains share one sample of origin, sequenced in a study of CD8+ T cells in alopecia areata. Extracted RNA was reverse transcribed, and the resulting cDNA served as sequencing template. The protocol was immunoSEQ multiplex PCR, while the TCRdb copy is restricted to in-frame clones and leaves out a portion. The data show about 160,000 clones, 50% to 70% seen once. The treatment here: oral pan-JAK inhibitor, 5-10 mg twice daily. The sequencing used CD4+ T cells sorted from blood, collected at week 4, from a patient treated with tofacitinib. All receptors derive from a human donor with alopecia areata.

The chain is built from TRBV11-2 and TRBJ2-5; a possible D gene is TRBD1 (6 bases). CDR1 is SGHAT and CDR2 is FQNNGV in the germline V gene. Trimming left V 3 bases short and J 6 bases short, with 20 bases between. This CDR3 has 16 amino acids. The CDR3 DNA reads as TGTGCCAGCAGCTTGGGTGCAGGGGCCATTGTGAAGACCCAGTACTTC. Residues: CASSLGAGAIVKTQYF.

The V and J genes are TRBV9 and TRBJ2-5, with TRBD2 matching over 8 bases. Per the germline V gene, CDR1 is SGDLS and CDR2 is YYNGEE. The CDR3 totals 14 residues. V shed 4 bases and J 2 bases; nucleotides not matched to a gene: 4. The CDR3 region is CASSPRGGQETQYF. Written as DNA, the CDR3 is TGTGCCAGCAGCCCCCGGGGGGGGCAAGAGACCCAGTACTTC.

J is TRBJ1-2 and V is TRBV5-4, with a weak D call TRBD1 (6 bases). The CDR3 runs 14 residues. Germline V gives CDR1 SGHNT, CDR2 YYREEE (reference sequence). V was clipped by 1 base and J by 4 bases, with 11 bases between them. The CDR3 sequence: CASSLTGQSYGYTF. CDR3 bases: TGTGCCAGCAGCTTGACGGGACAATCCTATGGCTACACCTTC.

This clone was seen a few times. The chain links TRBV19 to TRBJ1-5, with 7 bases lining up with TRBD1. CDR3 length: 15 amino acids. V was pared by 6 bases and J by 5 bases, with 10 bases of the junction left unmatched. Germline loops: CDR1 LNHDA, CDR2 SQIVND (reference sequence). CDR3 sequence: CASRVSRDRDQPQHF. CDR3 coding DNA: TGTGCCAGTAGGGTTTCCCGGGACAGAGATCAGCCCCAGCATTTT. Together with reference TRBV19 and TRBJ1-5, the CDR3 gives the full variable domain: DGGITQSPKYLFRKEGQNVTLSCEQNLNHDAMYWYRQDPGQGLRLIYYSQIVNDFQKGDIAEGYSVSREKKESFPLTVTSAQKNPTAFYLCASRVSRDRDQPQHFGDGTRLSIL.

The genes are TRBV11-2 and TRBJ1-6, with TRBD1 identical over 8 bases. Germline V gives CDR1 SGHAT, CDR2 FQNNGV. V lost 3 bases, J lost 7 bases, and 8 bases stayed unmatched. The CDR3 has 16 residues. Here the CDR3 DNA reads TGTGCCAGCAGCTTGTTACAGGGGGTTCGGAATTCACCCCTCCACTTT. Translation gives CASSLLQGVRNSPLHF.

This clone was seen more than once but under ten times. This rearrangement joins TRBV7-6 to TRBJ2-5; TRBD2 aligns across 8 bases. Germline CDR1 reads SGHVS; CDR2 reads FNYEAQ. Trimming removed 5 bases from V and 5 bases from J; junction bases left unmatched: 10. CDR3 length equals 15 residues. DNA for the CDR3: TGTGCCAGCAGCGGAGAAGGGCGGGGGGCCGAGACCCAGTACTTC. Translation gives CASSGEGRGAETQYF.

This clone has only a few counts. V usage is TRBV5-4 and J usage is TRBJ2-5; D gene uncertain. This CDR3 is 15 amino acids long. Trimming pared 2 bases from V and 1 base from J, leaving 12 bases between. Germline V gene sequence: CDR1 SGHNT, CDR2 YYREEE (reference sequence). CDR3: CASSFGGELQETQYF. The CDR3 bases are TGTGCCAGCAGCTTTGGTGGGGAACTCCAAGAGACCCAGTACTTC.

The gene calls are TRBV14 and TRBJ1-1, with 7 bases fitting TRBD1. CDR1 is SGHDN and CDR2 is FVKESK in the germline V gene. The V and J ends lost 5 bases and 2 bases, in that order; junction bases with no gene match: 8. The CDR3 is 15 residues long. DNA for the CDR3: TGTGCCAGCAGCTCCCGGGACAGAATCAACACTGAAGCTTTCTTT. Protein sequence: CASSSRDRINTEAFF.

This chain uses TRBV29-1 with TRBJ1-1; possible D gene TRBD1, 5 bases. The CDR3 is 15 amino acids. The V end was cut by 4 bases, the J end by 1 base, with 16 bases between. From germline, CDR1 is SQVTM and CDR2 ANQGSEA. In DNA form, the CDR3 reads TGCAGCGTTGTGGGGGAAGGTTCGGCGAACACTGAAGCTTTCTTT. This codes for CSVVGEGSANTEAFF. Looking up the rest from reference TRBV29-1 and TRBJ1-1 gives the full variable domain: SAVISQKPSRDICQRGTSLTIQCQVDSQVTMMFWYRQQPGQSLTLIATANQGSEATYESGFVIDKFPISRPNLTFSTLTVSNMSPEDSSIYLCSVVGEGSANTEAFFGQGTRLTVV.

This chain connects TRBV5-4 to TRBJ1-2; 7 bases align to TRBD1. The V gene's germline CDR1 is SGHNT and CDR2 YYREEE (reference sequence). Trimming cost V 4 bases and J 3 bases; bases outside gene matches: 12. CDR3 length: 16 residues. CDR3 DNA sequence: TGTGCCAGCAGCCCCGGGACAGAACGCGTGGACTATGGCTACACCTTC. This gives the protein CASSPGTERVDYGYTF.

The chain employs TRBV29-1 and TRBJ1-2; maybe TRBD1 (6 bases). There are 14 residues in the CDR3. V was clipped by 1 base and J by 5 bases, with 14 bases between them. The V gene's germline CDR1 is SQVTM and CDR2 ANQGSEA. This CDR3 reads CSVEVSGAGYGYTF. In nucleotides, the CDR3 is TGCAGCGTTGAAGTTTCAGGGGCAGGGTATGGCTACACCTTC.

V and J are TRBV5-1 and TRBJ2-5; 8 nucleotides line up with TRBD1. Per germline, CDR1 SGHRS and CDR2 YFSETQ. Germline trimming cut 7 bases from V and 2 bases from J; bases unmatched to any gene: 4. The CDR3 sequence is 13 residues long. The CDR3 DNA reads as TGCGCCAGCCGGACAGGGCCTCAAGAGACCCAGTACTTC. It encodes CASRTGPQETQYF.

This clone has a count of ten or more. The V call is TRBV6-6, the J call TRBJ2-1, with a possible D match to TRBD2 (6 bases). Trimming pared 7 bases from V and 0 bases from J, leaving 10 bases between. There are 14 residues in the CDR3. Germline V gene sequence: CDR1 MNHNY, CDR2 SVGAGI (reference sequence). This CDR3 reads CASNGGRSYNEQFF. CDR3 sequence (DNA): TGTGCCAGCAACGGGGGACGCTCCTACAATGAGCAGTTCTTC.

This clone was detected a few times. V gene TRBV4-1 combines with J gene TRBJ1-2; D is possibly TRBD1 (5 bases). Trimming took off 2 bases at V and 1 base at J, with 8 bases between the two ends. The CDR3 runs 14 residues. CDR1 and CDR2 (germline): MGHRA, YSYEKL. The CDR3 DNA reads as TGCGCCAGCAGCCAACGACAGCTTAACTATGGCTACACCTTC. It codes for CASSQRQLNYGYTF.

The rearrangement links TRBV10-3 to TRBJ2-5; D is unresolved. Germline values: CDR1 ENHRY, CDR2 SYGVKD. Trimming shortened V by 5 bases and J by 4 bases, and 5 bases separated the two germline ends. The CDR3 spans 11 residues. The CDR3 sequence is CAISSRETQYF. The CDR3 DNA reads as TGTGCCATCAGTAGCCGAGAGACCCAGTACTTC.

The table lists this clone with a few counts. The genes are TRBV6-5 and TRBJ2-7; D unresolved. V was shortened by 6 bases and J by 6 bases, with 21 bases between the two germline ends. Germline CDR1 MNHEY, CDR2 SVGAGI. The length of the CDR3 is 15 residues. Here the CDR3 DNA reads TGTGCCAGCAGACCCGTAACAGTGATTCTGGGCGAGCAGTACTTC. The encoded protein is CASRPVTVILGEQYF.

The V and J genes are TRBV5-1 and TRBJ2-1; possible D gene TRBD2, 5 bases. The ends were cut back, 4 bases at V and 6 bases at J, with 11 bases in the middle. The germline V gene has CDR1 SGHRS and CDR2 YFSETQ. This CDR3 region has 13 residues. For the CDR3, the DNA is TGCGCCAGCAGCATCGGGAACGCCAATGAGCAGTTCTTC. Protein sequence: CASSIGNANEQFF.

J is TRBJ2-4 and V is TRBV27, with D possibly called TRBD1 or TRBD2 (5 bases each). Germline CDR1 is MNHEY and CDR2 is SMNVEV (reference sequence). This CDR3 is 12 amino acids long. V lost 6 bases, J lost 10 bases, and 13 bases lay in between. As DNA, the CDR3 is TGTGCCAGCAGCGGGGCAGGGATTATTCAGTACTTC. It encodes CASSGAGIIQYF.

The gene calls are TRBV30 and TRBJ1-1; perhaps TRBD1 as D (5 bases). Germline V lookup: CDR1 GTSNPN, CDR2 SVGIG (reference sequence). The CDR3 runs to 12 residues. Trimming pared 5 bases from V and 5 bases from J, leaving 12 bases between. The CDR3 is CAWSRGPTEAFF. The CDR3 DNA sequence: TGTGCCTGGTCCCGGGGACCGACTGAAGCTTTCTTT.

This clone was found a few times. This chain connects TRBV19 to TRBJ2-4; D is perhaps TRBD1 (6 bases). Trimming took 10 bases from V and 2 from J, leaving 12 bases between them. Per the germline V gene, CDR1 is LNHDA and CDR2 is SQIVND (reference sequence). There are 13 residues in the CDR3. CDR3 residues: CATEQGTKNIQYF. CDR3 in DNA: TGTGCCACCGAACAGGGCACCAAAAACATTCAGTACTTC.

This clone is a singleton in its sample. The genes are TRBV30 and TRBJ1-5; D ambiguous. Germline-derived CDR1 and CDR2 are GTSNPN and SVGIG (reference sequence). V was shortened by 2 bases and J by 2 bases, with 10 bases between the two germline ends. The CDR3 is 14 amino acids. CDR3 sequence: CAWSLNGRNQPQHF. CDR3 DNA sequence: TGTGCCTGGAGTTTGAATGGTCGCAATCAGCCCCAGCATTTT.

The chain has TRBV29-1 and TRBJ2-1, with D maybe TRBD2 (6 bases). This CDR3 has 13 amino acids. Trimming removed 7 bases at V and 2 bases at J, with 12 bases between. Germline CDR1 and CDR2: SQVTM and ANQGSEA. This CDR3 reads CSASGTAYNEQFF. CDR3 DNA sequence: TGCAGCGCTTCCGGGACTGCCTACAATGAGCAGTTCTTC.

This clone was counted a single time. The V gene is TRBV15, the J gene TRBJ2-2; 8 bases are a match to TRBD2. V dropped 3 bases and J dropped 1; count of bases not matched to a gene: 10. Germline values: CDR1 LNHNV, CDR2 YYDKDF (reference sequence). The CDR3 is 18 residues long. CDR3 bases: TGTGCCACCAGCAGCGACAGCGTAGCGGGGTTGAACACCGGGGAGCTGTTTTTT. It is translated as CATSSDSVAGLNTGELFF.

This clone was observed a few times. The chain couples TRBV11-2 to TRBJ2-6; D ambiguous. This CDR3 comprises 14 residues. Germline CDR1 is SGHAT and CDR2 is FQNNGV. V lost 3 bases to trimming and J lost 2 bases, with 5 bases between them. The CDR3 is CASSFSTGANVLTF. The CDR3 coding sequence is TGTGCCAGCAGCTTCAGCACTGGGGCCAACGTCCTGACTTTC.

This clone was counted a few times. The gene calls are TRBV11-1 and TRBJ2-2; D possibly corresponds to TRBD1 (5 bases). The CDR3 is made up of 14 amino acids. Germline V gives CDR1 SGHAT, CDR2 FQDESV (reference sequence). V shed 5 bases and J shed 4 bases, with 11 bases lying between them. CDR3 loop: CASSQLQGTGELFF. The CDR3, as DNA: TGTGCCAGCAGCCAATTGCAGGGCACCGGGGAGCTGTTTTTT.

This chain joins TRBV2 and TRBJ1-6; 7 bases agree with TRBD1. This CDR3 is 14 amino acids long. J gave up 9 bases and V 3 bases, and 5 bases lay outside the gene matches. The germline gives CDR1 SNHLY, CDR2 FYNNEI. The DNA of the CDR3 is TGTGCCAGCAGTGAGACAGGGCAACCTTCACCCCTCCACTTT. Its translation is CASSETGQPSPLHF.

The rearrangement joins TRBV27 to TRBJ2-1, with D maybe TRBD1 (5 bases). The CDR3 totals 13 residues. Trimming took 7 bases from V and 9 from J, leaving 16 bases between them. CDR1 and CDR2 (germline): MNHEY, SMNVEV (reference sequence). CDR3 DNA sequence: TGTGCCAGCAACCCGTCCCAGGGTCCTGAGCAGTTCTTC. It translates to CASNPSQGPEQFF.

This clone was counted a single time. The chain combines TRBV7-2 with TRBJ2-2; D remains unclear. The CDR3 loop spans 13 amino acids. The V end lost 5 bases, the J end lost 0 bases, and 4 bases lay between the germline ends. Per germline, CDR1 SGHTA and CDR2 FQGNSA. DNA of the CDR3: TGTGCCAGCAGCACACCGAACACCGGGGAGCTGTTTTTT. Translated: CASSTPNTGELFF.